This T cell receptor (beta chain) was retrieved from a study of blood T cell repertoires in COVID-19. Study summary: Sources were T cells, B-cell-depleted T cells, or PBMCs; the material itself was cDNA or gDNA.

The length of the CDR3 is 16 residues. V shed 5 bases, J shed 6 bases, and the junction held 11 bases outside the gene matches. CDR1 is SGHVS and CDR2 is FNYEAQ in the germline V gene. This clone has just one count. Clones were sequenced by immunoSEQ multiplex PCR, and TCRdb holds only the in-frame ones, with some missing. The repertoire holds roughly 260,000 clones, with 86% as singletons. The TCR comes from a man aged 35-49 years who had recovered from COVID-19. The V and J genes are TRBV7-6 and TRBJ2-2; 8 bases fit TRBD1. Sequenced sample: peripheral blood. The CDR3 DNA reads TGTGCCAGCAGCATAAGGACAGGGAAAAAGCCCGGGGAGCTGTTTTTT. Translated: CASSIRTGKKPGELFF.